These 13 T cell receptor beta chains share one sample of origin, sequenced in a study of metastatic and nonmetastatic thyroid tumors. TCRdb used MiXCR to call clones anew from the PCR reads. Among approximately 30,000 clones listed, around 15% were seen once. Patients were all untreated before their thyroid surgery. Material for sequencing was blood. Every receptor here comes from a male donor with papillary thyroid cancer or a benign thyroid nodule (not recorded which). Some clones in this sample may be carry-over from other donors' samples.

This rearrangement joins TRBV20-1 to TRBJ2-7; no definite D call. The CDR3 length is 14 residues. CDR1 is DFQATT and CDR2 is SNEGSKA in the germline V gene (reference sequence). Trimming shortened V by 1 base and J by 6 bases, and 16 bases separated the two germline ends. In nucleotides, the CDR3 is TGCAGTGCTAGAGTACGAGGAGCAATACGCGAGCAGTACTTC. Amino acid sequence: CSARVRGAIREQYF.

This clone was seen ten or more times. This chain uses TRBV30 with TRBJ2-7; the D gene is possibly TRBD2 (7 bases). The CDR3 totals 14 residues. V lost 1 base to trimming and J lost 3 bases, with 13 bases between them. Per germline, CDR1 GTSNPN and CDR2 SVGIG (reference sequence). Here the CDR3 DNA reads TGTGCCTGGAGTGGTAAGGGGGGGTTCTACGAGCAGTACTTC. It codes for CAWSGKGGFYEQYF.

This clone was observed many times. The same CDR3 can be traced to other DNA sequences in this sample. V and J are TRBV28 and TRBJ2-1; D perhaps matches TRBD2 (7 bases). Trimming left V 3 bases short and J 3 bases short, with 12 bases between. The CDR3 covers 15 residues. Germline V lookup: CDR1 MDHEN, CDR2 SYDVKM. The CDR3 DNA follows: TGTGCCAGCAGTTTTGGGGGGGGCCTCTACAATGAGCAGTTCTTC. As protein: CASSFGGGLYNEQFF.

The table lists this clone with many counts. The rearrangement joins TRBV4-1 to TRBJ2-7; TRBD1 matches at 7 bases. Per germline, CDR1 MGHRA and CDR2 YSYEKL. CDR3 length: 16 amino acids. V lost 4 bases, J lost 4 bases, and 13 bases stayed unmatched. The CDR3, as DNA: TGCGCCAGCAGCCCCACACATACCGGGACAGTTTACGAGCAGTACTTC. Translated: CASSPTHTGTVYEQYF.

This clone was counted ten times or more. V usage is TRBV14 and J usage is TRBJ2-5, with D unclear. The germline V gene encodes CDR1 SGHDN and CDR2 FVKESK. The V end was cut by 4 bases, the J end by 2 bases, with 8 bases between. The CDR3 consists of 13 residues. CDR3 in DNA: TGTGCCAGCAGCCTGGGCCCTCAAGAGACCCAGTACTTC. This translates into CASSLGPQETQYF.

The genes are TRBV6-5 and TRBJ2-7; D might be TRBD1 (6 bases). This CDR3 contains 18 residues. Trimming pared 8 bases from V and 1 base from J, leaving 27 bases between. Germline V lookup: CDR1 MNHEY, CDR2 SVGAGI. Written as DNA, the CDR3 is TGTGCCAGCGCGGGCCCTAGTTACCACGGGACAACTTCCTACGAGCAGTACTTC. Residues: CASAGPSYHGTTSYEQYF.

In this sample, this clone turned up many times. CDR3 DNA: TGTGCCAGCAGTTTGCCGGGGTTTAATGAAGCTTTCTTT. This sequence encodes CASSLPGFNEAFF. V is TRBV2 and J is TRBJ1-1; D remains ambiguous. The CDR3 covers 13 residues. In germline, CDR1 is SNHLY, CDR2 FYNNEI. The V gene lost 5 bases and the J gene lost 7 bases, with 14 bases spanning the gap.

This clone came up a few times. The CDR3 DNA is TGTGCCAGCAGTGAAGGGGCAGGGAACTCACCCCTCCACTTT. Translated: CASSEGAGNSPLHF. This rearrangement joins TRBV25-1 to TRBJ1-6, with TRBD1 as a possible D gene (5 bases). The CDR3 runs 14 residues. The germline CDR1 and CDR2 sequences are MGHDK and SYGVNS. The V end lost 2 bases, the J end lost 10 bases, and 12 bases lay between the germline ends. Complete variable domain (other parts from reference TRBV25-1 and TRBJ1-6): EADIYQTPRYLVIGTGKKITLECSQTMGHDKMYWYQQDPGMELHLIHYSYGVNSTEKGDLSSESTVSRIRTEHFPLTLESARPSHTSQYLCASSEGAGNSPLHFGNGTRLTVT.

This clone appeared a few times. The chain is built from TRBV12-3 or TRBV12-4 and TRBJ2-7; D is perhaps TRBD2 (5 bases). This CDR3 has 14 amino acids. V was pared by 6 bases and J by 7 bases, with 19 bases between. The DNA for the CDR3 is TGTGCCAGCAGACGATGGTTGAACTCGGGGGAGCAGTACTTC. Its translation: CASRRWLNSGEQYF.

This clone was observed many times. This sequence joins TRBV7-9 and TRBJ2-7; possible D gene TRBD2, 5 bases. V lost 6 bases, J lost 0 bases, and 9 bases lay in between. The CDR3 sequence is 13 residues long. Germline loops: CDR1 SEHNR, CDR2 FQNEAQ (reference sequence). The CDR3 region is CASRNGDSYEQYF. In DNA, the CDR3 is TGTGCCAGCAGGAACGGGGACTCCTACGAGCAGTACTTC.

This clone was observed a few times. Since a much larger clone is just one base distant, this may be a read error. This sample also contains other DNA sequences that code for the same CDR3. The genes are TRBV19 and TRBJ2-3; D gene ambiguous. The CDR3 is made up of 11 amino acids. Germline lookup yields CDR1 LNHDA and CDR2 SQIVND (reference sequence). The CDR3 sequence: CASSIGDTQYF. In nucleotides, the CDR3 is TGCGCCAGTAGTATTGGGGATACGCAGTATTTT. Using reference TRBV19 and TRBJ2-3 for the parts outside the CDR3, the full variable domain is DGGITQSPKYLFRKEGQNVTLSCEQNLNHDAMYWYRQDPGQGLRLIYYSQIVNDFQKGDIAEGYSVSREKKESFPLTVTSAQKNPTAFYLCASSIGDTQYFGPGTRLTVL.

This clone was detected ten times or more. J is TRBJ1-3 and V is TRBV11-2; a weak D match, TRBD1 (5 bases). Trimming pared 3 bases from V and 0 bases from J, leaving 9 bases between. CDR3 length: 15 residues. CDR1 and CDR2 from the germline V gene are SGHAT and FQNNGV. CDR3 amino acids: CASSLGGVSGNTIYF. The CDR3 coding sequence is TGTGCCAGCAGCTTGGGGGGGGTCTCTGGAAACACCATATATTTT.

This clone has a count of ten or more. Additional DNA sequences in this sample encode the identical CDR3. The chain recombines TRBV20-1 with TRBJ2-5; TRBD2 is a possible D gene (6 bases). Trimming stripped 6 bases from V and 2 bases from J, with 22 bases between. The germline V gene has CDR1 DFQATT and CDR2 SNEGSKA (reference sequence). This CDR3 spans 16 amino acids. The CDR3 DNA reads TGCAGTGCCGATTGGGACGGGAGTAAAAAGCAAGAGACCCAGTACTTC. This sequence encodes CSADWDGSKKQETQYF.